The rows below give T cell receptor beta chains drawn from one sample of a study of blood T cell repertoires in COVID-19. Sequencing was performed with immunoSEQ multiplex PCR; in TCRdb, only in-frame clones are kept and a portion is missing. The repertoire consists of roughly 340,000 clones, with under 95% occurring once and the leading ten covering about 3.5%. Sequenced input: peripheral blood. The source is a woman younger than 30 who had recovered from COVID-19. CDR3s include the opening cysteine and the closing phenylalanine or tryptophan. The order of the fields is D gene, V gene, J gene, clone size, CDR3 DNA, CDR3 protein. D genes are given only for firm matches. The size of a clone is reported for some rows only, either as once, few or many, or as a class for expanded clones.

NA	TRBV3-1/TRBV3-2	TRBJ1-5	NA	TGTGCCAGCAGCCACACCACGCGAGGGTTGGATCAGCCCCAGCATTTT	CASSHTTRGLDQPQHF
TRBD1	TRBV4-3	TRBJ1-4	NA	TGCGCCAGCAGCCAAGATCGATTCACAGGGGTCAAGGAGTTTTTT	CASSQDRFTGVKEFF
NA	TRBV4-1	TRBJ2-1	NA	TGCGCCAGCAGCCAACCAATCCTTGACTATGCCTACAATGAGCAGTTCTTC	CASSQPILDYAYNEQFF
TRBD2	TRBV5-1	TRBJ2-5	NA	TGCGCCAGCAGCGCCGGACTAGCGGGAAAGGAGACCCAGTACTTC	CASSAGLAGKETQYF
TRBD2	TRBV9	TRBJ2-1	NA	TGTGCCAGCAGCGTAGCGGGAGGGCCATACAATGAGCAGTTCTTC	CASSVAGGPYNEQFF
NA	TRBV7-9	TRBJ1-1	NA	TGTGCCAGCAGCTATAACCCAGGGGTTGAAGCTTTCTTT	CASSYNPGVEAFF
TRBD2	TRBV7-9	TRBJ2-1	NA	TGTGCCAGCAGCTTAGCCCCAGAAAAAGCGGGAGGGCCTTCTTTTGAGCAGTTCTTC	CASSLAPEKAGGPSFEQFF
NA	TRBV5-1	TRBJ2-5	NA	TGCGCCAGCAGCTTGGGCGGGACTTTACAAGAGACCCAGTACTTC	CASSLGGTLQETQYF
NA	TRBV5-6	TRBJ1-4	NA	TGTGCCAGCAGCCCCCGGCGGGAATATAATGAAAAACTGTTTTTT	CASSPRREYNEKLFF
NA	TRBV18	TRBJ1-3	NA	TGTGCCAGCTCACCTAAGACAGACTCTGGAAACACCATATATTTT	CASSPKTDSGNTIYF
NA	TRBV5-6	TRBJ1-5	NA	TGTGCCAGCAGCTTGTATTTAGGGGGGGGACAGCCCCAGCATTTT	CASSLYLGGGQPQHF
TRBD2	TRBV7-6	TRBJ2-1	NA	TGTGCCAGCAGCTTAGCTAGCGGGCCGAATACCTACAATGAGCAGTTCTTC	CASSLASGPNTYNEQFF
NA	TRBV5-4	TRBJ2-3	NA	TGTGCCAGCAGCTTCGAGTTCCGCACAGATACGCAGTATTTT	CASSFEFRTDTQYF
TRBD1	TRBV13	TRBJ1-2	NA	TGTGCCAGCAGCTCCGGGACAGGGGTGGCTCGTACCTTC	CASSSGTGVARTF
TRBD1	TRBV7-2	TRBJ1-3	NA	TGTGCCAGCAGCCAACAGGGGGCGAGAGGAAACACCATATATTTT	CASSQQGARGNTIYF
NA	TRBV6-1	TRBJ2-2	NA	TGTGCCAGCAGTGAATCGGGGGACACCGGGGAGCTGTTTTTT	CASSESGDTGELFF
NA	TRBV30	TRBJ1-3	NA	TGTGCCTGGGGCGGACAGTCTGGAAACACCATATATTTT	CAWGGQSGNTIYF
TRBD2	TRBV27	TRBJ2-3	once	TGTGCCAGCAGTTTCCCCGGACTAGCGGGAGAGATAGATACGCAGTATTTT	CASSFPGLAGEIDTQYF
NA	TRBV18	TRBJ1-3	NA	TGTGCCAGCTCACCCAGCTCTGGAAACACCATATATTTT	CASSPSSGNTIYF
TRBD1	TRBV20-1	TRBJ2-2	NA	TGCAGTGCTAGTGGGACAGCGAACACCGGGGAGCTGTTTTTT	CSASGTANTGELFF
TRBD1	TRBV2	TRBJ2-5	NA	TGTGCCAGCAGTGAAACAGGGGAAGAGACCCAGTACTTC	CASSETGEETQYF
TRBD2	TRBV4-3	TRBJ2-2	once	TGCGCCAGCAGCCAAGATCGAGCGGGAGGGGACACCGGGGAGCTGTTTTTT	CASSQDRAGGDTGELFF
NA	TRBV4-1	TRBJ2-1	NA	TGCGCCAGCAGCCAAGTGGACATGATCTCCTACAATGAGCAGTTCTTC	CASSQVDMISYNEQFF